The entry below gives a single TCR beta chain sequence along with its context. Its specificity is unknown. The length of the CDR3 is 13 residues. CDR1 is SQVTM, CDR2 ANQGSEA, per germline. V dropped 7 bases and J dropped 2 bases, with 14 bases sitting between them. The data are from a study of cytotoxic CD8 clonotypes in ibrutinib-treated CLL. For the study at large: Response sampling came at median roughly 11 months of treatment, ranging about 6 to 40 months.

Overall study results and limits: Clonality measured at baseline exceeded age-matched healthy donors, tracking circulating CD8+ T-cell counts. Clonality, elevated at ibrutinib response, dropped back toward baseline at progression. With treatment, public clonotypes, which were uncommon, either contracted or remained stable.

Using immunoSEQ multiplex PCR, the repertoire was profiled, and TCRdb retains in-frame clones only, with some absent. The sample holds some 200,000 clones; roughly 65% are singletons and the top ten take around 5.9%. The sequence came from a human donor with chronic lymphocytic leukemia. The material sequenced was PBMCs, taken after 12 months of ibrutinib treatment. The gene calls are TRBV29-1 and TRBJ1-2; D is perhaps TRBD1 (5 bases). The CDR3 nucleotides read TGCAGCGGGCGGGAAACAGGAAACTATGGCTACACCTTC. This translates into CSGRETGNYGYTF.